Shown below are 15 T cell receptor beta chains from a single sample sequenced in a study of identical twins. TCRdb re-called the 5' RACE reads with MiXCR, one entry per CDR3 protein. Altogether hundreds of thousands of distinct CDR3 sequences are present, 9% to 15% being singletons, with the ten largest covering around 1.5%. This sample was also put to use in a study of yellow fever vaccine responses in identical twins.

The sequenced material came from PBMCs. These receptors were collected from a woman aged 18-29 years in good health.

This clonotype was found many times. V gene TRBV12-3 or TRBV12-4 combines with J gene TRBJ1-2, with no clear D. The CDR3 length is 14 residues. Trimming took off 3 bases at V and 4 bases at J, with 12 bases between the two ends. CDR3: CASSFRLSGYGYTF. In DNA, the CDR3 is TGTGCCAGCAGTTTTAGGTTATCGGGCTATGGCTACACCTTC.

Many counts were recorded for this clonotype. The V gene is TRBV12-3 or TRBV12-4, the J gene TRBJ1-1; D uncertain. V gave up 5 bases and J gave up 2 bases, with 15 bases separating them. CDR3 length: 15 amino acids. The CDR3 here is CASSPIPGVNTEAFF. For the CDR3, the DNA is TGTGCCAGCAGTCCAATACCTGGGGTCAACACTGAAGCTTTCTTT.

This chain uses TRBV20-1 with TRBJ2-5, with D possibly matching TRBD1 (6 bases). Germline V gene data show CDR1 as DFQATT and CDR2 as SNEGSKA (reference sequence). The CDR3 contains 14 residues. Trimming stripped 3 bases from V and 4 bases from J, with 15 bases between. In nucleotides, the CDR3 is TGCAGTGCTAGGGGGGCAAAGACGAGAGAGACCCAGTACTTC. Protein sequence: CSARGAKTRETQYF.

The chain joins TRBV7-8 to TRBJ1-1, with a tentative D call TRBD1 (6 bases). The ends were cut back, 1 base at V and 7 bases at J, with 10 bases in the middle. The CDR3 has 13 residues. The germline CDR1 and CDR2 sequences are SGHVS and FQNEAQ. The CDR3 loop is CASSLEGGSEAFF. The DNA of the CDR3 is TGTGCCAGCAGCTTAGAGGGGGGCAGTGAAGCTTTCTTT.

This clonotype appeared many times. The chain carries TRBV4-1 and TRBJ1-3; no clear D. Germline CDR1 MGHRA, CDR2 YSYEKL. The CDR3 is made up of 14 amino acids. Trimming removed 0 bases from V and 3 bases from J, with 6 bases in between. CDR3 DNA: TGCGCCAGCAGCCAAGATCGGCTTGGAAACACCATATATTTT. Protein product: CASSQDRLGNTIYF.

The rearrangement joins TRBV4-2 to TRBJ2-7; TRBD2 agrees at 7 bases. V shed 4 bases and J 1 base; nucleotides not matched to a gene: 7. Germline-derived CDR1 and CDR2 are LGHNA and YNFKEQ. CDR3 length: 15 amino acids. CDR3 nucleotides: TGTGCCAGCAGCCCGAAACCGGGGGGTTCCTACGAGCAGTACTTC. Protein product: CASSPKPGGSYEQYF.

Regarding this clonotype: A read error may produce the germline difference seen at one junction end. The rearrangement uses TRBV7-8 and TRBJ2-1, with D maybe TRBD1 (6 bases). The length of the CDR3 is 14 residues. Germline V gene lookup returns CDR1 SGHVS and CDR2 FQNEAQ. CDR3 sequence: CASSFTMNRAPSVF. The CDR3 nucleotides are TGTGCCAGCAGCTTTACGATGAACAGGGCCCCCAGTGTCTTC.

This clonotype was found a few times. Sequence at one end of the junction differs from germline and may be a read error. J is TRBJ2-1 and V is TRBV14, with 12 bases that match TRBD2. The CDR3 runs to 16 residues. Germline CDR1 is SGHDN and CDR2 is FVKESK. Here the CDR3 reads CASSQLDRGTTSGSVF. The CDR3 DNA sequence: TGTGCCAGCAGCCAGTTGGACAGGGGGACGACTAGCGGGAGCGTCTTC.

This clonotype has only a few counts. This chain uses TRBV10-3 with TRBJ1-5; unclear D gene. Germline V gene data show CDR1 as ENHRY and CDR2 as SYGVKD. The CDR3 contains 12 residues. Deletions cut 10 bases from V and 7 bases from J, with 14 bases between. CDR3 in DNA: TGTGCCACCGACCAGTACGGGCAGCCCCAGCATTTT. Translation: CATDQYGQPQHF.

This chain connects TRBV2 to TRBJ1-1; D ambiguous. The CDR3 contains 13 residues. Germline V gene sequence: CDR1 SNHLY, CDR2 FYNNEI. V dropped 7 bases and J dropped 0 bases, with 9 bases sitting between them. The DNA for the CDR3 is TGTGCCAGCAACGGGCAGGTGAACACTGAAGCTTTCTTT. It codes for CASNGQVNTEAFF.

The CDR3 coding sequence is TGCGCCAGCAGCGCAATCCCTCCTAGCTCCTACGAGCAGTACTTC. Translating it yields CASSAIPPSSYEQYF. The chain couples TRBV5-1 to TRBJ2-7, with no clear D. Trimming stripped 4 bases from V and 0 bases from J, with 14 bases between. From germline, CDR1 is SGHRS and CDR2 YFSETQ. The CDR3 consists of 15 residues.

The table lists this clonotype with a few counts. The J gene is TRBJ2-2, the V gene TRBV24-1; 10 nucleotides line up with TRBD1. The CDR3 runs 16 residues. Germline trimming cut 3 bases from V and 3 bases from J; bases unmatched to any gene: 3. Germline CDR1 KGHDR, CDR2 SFDVKD. CDR3 region: CATSDPGTGDTGELFF. In nucleotides, the CDR3 is TGTGCCACCAGTGATCCCGGGACAGGGGACACCGGGGAGCTGTTTTTT.

Only a few counts were recorded for this clonotype. This chain links TRBV29-1 with TRBJ2-7; 9 bases line up with TRBD1. Germline CDR1 reads SQVTM; CDR2 reads ANQGSEA. The V segment lost 6 bases and the J segment 2 bases; nucleotides outside the gene matches: 5. The CDR3 runs 13 residues. The CDR3 loop is CSVGQGTAYEQYF. DNA of the CDR3: TGCAGCGTCGGACAGGGGACGGCCTACGAGCAGTACTTC.

The rearrangement links TRBV6-4 to TRBJ1-6; 8 bases are a match to TRBD1. Trimming cost V 3 bases and J 10 bases; bases outside gene matches: 5. The CDR3 extends over 14 amino acids. CDR1 is MRHNA, CDR2 SNTAGT, per germline. The CDR3 DNA is TGTGCCAGCAGTGATTTACAGGGGGGATCACCCCTCCACTTT. It is translated as CASSDLQGGSPLHF.

The chain is built from TRBV5-1 and TRBJ2-5; possible D gene TRBD2, 6 bases. The CDR3 runs to 13 residues. Trimming stripped 2 bases from V and 5 bases from J, with 10 bases between. CDR1 is SGHRS, CDR2 YFSETQ, per germline. The DNA for the CDR3 is TGCGCCAGCAGCTTCTGGGGGGTGGAGACCCAGTACTTC. Translation gives CASSFWGVETQYF.